This is a list of T cell receptor beta chains from one sample in a study of response to subunit inactivated influenza vaccine. TCRdb ran MiXCR on the RT-PCR reads and lists one entry per CDR3 protein. Of around 650,000 distinct CDR3 sequences listed, 15% to 19% are singletons. The sequencing used PBMCs from blood, collected roughly 13 days after vaccination. The source is a man aged 50 or older who received an inactivated influenza vaccine. Each CDR3 is given with its conserved first and last residue. The D gene is left open where the match is weak. The size entry is marked missing in some rows and otherwise reads once, few, many or a size class.

d_call: TRBD2
v_call: TRBV28
j_call: TRBJ2-7
clone_size: -
cdr3_aa: CASVLASSYEQYF
cdr3_nt: TGTGCCAGCGTACTAGCGTCGTCCTACGAGCAGTACTTC

d_call: -
v_call: TRBV7-3
j_call: TRBJ2-1
clone_size: -
cdr3_aa: CASSLTRDQYNEQFF
cdr3_nt: TGTGCCAGCAGCTTAACGAGAGACCAATACAATGAGCAGTTCTTC

d_call: -
v_call: TRBV6-2/TRBV6-3
j_call: TRBJ2-1
clone_size: many
cdr3_aa: CASSYRGALLYNEQFF
cdr3_nt: TGTGCCAGCAGTTACCGGGGGGCCCTGCTCTACAATGAGCAGTTCTTC

d_call: -
v_call: TRBV12-3/TRBV12-4
j_call: TRBJ1-5
clone_size: -
cdr3_aa: CASTHSTPEGQPQHF
cdr3_nt: TGTGCCAGCACCCACAGTACCCCGGAGGGTCAGCCCCAGCATTTT

d_call: -
v_call: TRBV6-2/TRBV6-3
j_call: TRBJ2-7
clone_size: -
cdr3_aa: CASSYSLSSDRQYF
cdr3_nt: TGTGCCAGCAGTTACTCCCTGTCTAGCGACCGGCAGTACTTC

d_call: -
v_call: TRBV7-2
j_call: TRBJ1-1
clone_size: -
cdr3_aa: CASSFSRPGADTEAFF
cdr3_nt: TGTGCCAGCAGTTTTTCCAGGCCGGGGGCGGACACTGAAGCTTTCTTT

d_call: -
v_call: TRBV10-2
j_call: TRBJ2-7
clone_size: -
cdr3_aa: CASSIQKGRYEQYF
cdr3_nt: TGCGCCAGCAGCATACAGAAAGGGCGCTACGAGCAGTACTTC

d_call: -
v_call: TRBV6-1
j_call: TRBJ2-3
clone_size: -
cdr3_aa: CASSEEDTQYF
cdr3_nt: TGTGCCAGCAGTGAAGAGGATACGCAGTATTTT

d_call: -
v_call: TRBV7-9
j_call: TRBJ2-5
clone_size: -
cdr3_aa: CASMGVQETQYF
cdr3_nt: TGTGCCAGCATGGGGGTACAAGAGACCCAGTACTTC

d_call: TRBD2
v_call: TRBV6-2/TRBV6-3
j_call: TRBJ2-5
clone_size: few
cdr3_aa: CASSYRIGSGTQETQYF
cdr3_nt: TGTGCCAGCAGTTACCGGATTGGTAGCGGGACACAAGAGACCCAGTACTTC

d_call: TRBD1
v_call: TRBV30
j_call: TRBJ2-7
clone_size: -
cdr3_aa: CAWRDRGSYEQYF
cdr3_nt: TGTGCCTGGAGGGACAGGGGGTCCTACGAGCAGTACTTC

d_call: -
v_call: TRBV15
j_call: TRBJ2-7
clone_size: -
cdr3_aa: CATSGLSGLKAREVYEQYF
cdr3_nt: TGTGCCACCAGCGGCCTTAGTGGGCTCAAGGCAAGGGAGGTGTACGAGCAGTACTTC

d_call: -
v_call: TRBV7-2
j_call: TRBJ2-5
clone_size: -
cdr3_aa: CASSSKGQSQETQYF
cdr3_nt: TGTGCCAGCAGCTCAAAAGGACAGAGCCAAGAGACCCAGTACTTC

d_call: -
v_call: TRBV19
j_call: TRBJ2-3
clone_size: few
cdr3_aa: CASSPTGSDTQYF
cdr3_nt: TGTGCCAGTAGCCCCACAGGGTCAGATACGCAGTATTTT

d_call: -
v_call: TRBV7-8
j_call: TRBJ2-1
clone_size: -
cdr3_aa: CASSSQGTAYEQFF
cdr3_nt: TGTGCCAGCAGCTCGCAAGGGACGGCGTATGAGCAGTTCTTC

d_call: TRBD1
v_call: TRBV5-1
j_call: TRBJ2-1
clone_size: -
cdr3_aa: CASSLGRTGGFNEQFF
cdr3_nt: TGCGCCAGCAGCTTGGGCAGGACAGGGGGCTTTAATGAGCAGTTCTTC

d_call: -
v_call: TRBV28
j_call: TRBJ2-7
clone_size: few
cdr3_aa: CASTNTGHLIGDEQYF
cdr3_nt: TGTGCCAGCACTAATACGGGACACCTAATAGGGGACGAGCAGTACTTC

d_call: -
v_call: TRBV29-1
j_call: TRBJ1-1
clone_size: -
cdr3_aa: CSVGDTEAFF
cdr3_nt: TGCAGCGTGGGGGACACTGAAGCTTTCTTT

d_call: TRBD1
v_call: TRBV7-9
j_call: TRBJ1-5
clone_size: few
cdr3_aa: CASSPRTGGYDQPQHF
cdr3_nt: TGTGCCAGCAGCCCAAGGACAGGGGGGTACGATCAGCCCCAGCATTTT

d_call: -
v_call: TRBV28
j_call: TRBJ1-1
clone_size: many
cdr3_aa: CASSSLRTAFF
cdr3_nt: TGTGCCAGCAGTTCGCTCCGGACAGCCTTCTTT

d_call: TRBD2
v_call: TRBV7-7
j_call: TRBJ2-5
clone_size: -
cdr3_aa: CASSRSGGVQETQYF
cdr3_nt: TGTGCTAGCAGCCGTAGCGGGGGGGTTCAAGAGACCCAGTACTTC

d_call: -
v_call: TRBV5-1
j_call: TRBJ2-5
clone_size: few
cdr3_aa: CASSSHQRETQYF
cdr3_nt: TGCGCCAGCAGCTCCCATCAGAGGGAGACCCAGTACTTC

d_call: TRBD1
v_call: TRBV28
j_call: TRBJ2-4
clone_size: once
cdr3_aa: CASRGDRIAKNIQYF
cdr3_nt: TGTGCCAGCAGGGGGGACAGAATAGCCAAAAACATTCAGTACTTC

d_call: -
v_call: TRBV5-1
j_call: TRBJ2-7
clone_size: few
cdr3_aa: CASSLASRTYEQYF
cdr3_nt: TGCGCCAGCAGCTTGGCCAGCAGAACCTACGAGCAGTACTTC

d_call: -
v_call: TRBV4-1
j_call: TRBJ2-3
clone_size: -
cdr3_aa: CASSQGWVGADTQYF
cdr3_nt: TGCGCCAGCAGCCAGGGTTGGGTTGGGGCAGATACGCAGTATTTT

d_call: -
v_call: TRBV9
j_call: TRBJ2-3
clone_size: -
cdr3_aa: CASSVESDTQYF
cdr3_nt: TGTGCCAGCAGCGTAGAGTCAGATACGCAGTATTTT

d_call: TRBD2
v_call: TRBV11-2
j_call: TRBJ2-1
clone_size: -
cdr3_aa: CASRPGTSGRAEFF
cdr3_nt: TGTGCCAGCAGACCCGGGACTAGCGGGAGGGCGGAGTTCTTC

d_call: -
v_call: TRBV7-6
j_call: TRBJ2-1
clone_size: many
cdr3_aa: CASSKRGDSYNEQFF
cdr3_nt: TGTGCCAGCAGCAAAAGGGGGGACTCCTACAATGAGCAGTTCTTC

d_call: TRBD2
v_call: TRBV20-1
j_call: TRBJ2-2
clone_size: -
cdr3_aa: CSAKTSGNSNTGELFF
cdr3_nt: TGCAGTGCTAAGACTAGCGGGAATTCGAACACCGGGGAGCTGTTTTTT

d_call: -
v_call: TRBV18
j_call: TRBJ2-2
clone_size: -
cdr3_aa: CASSPPSSGGELFF
cdr3_nt: TGTGCCAGCTCACCCCCAAGTTCTGGCGGGGAGCTGTTTTTT

d_call: -
v_call: TRBV9
j_call: TRBJ2-2
clone_size: -
cdr3_aa: CASSVGRPRDAGELFF
cdr3_nt: TGTGCCAGCAGCGTAGGTCGGCCACGGGACGCCGGGGAGCTGTTTTTT

d_call: -
v_call: TRBV20-1
j_call: TRBJ2-3
clone_size: few
cdr3_aa: CSARDFWEEGGTDTQYF
cdr3_nt: TGCAGTGCTAGAGATTTCTGGGAAGAGGGAGGCACAGATACGCAGTATTTT

d_call: -
v_call: TRBV7-2
j_call: TRBJ2-7
clone_size: -
cdr3_aa: CASSLIAGQSYEQYF
cdr3_nt: TGTGCCAGCAGCTTGATAGCGGGACAGAGCTACGAGCAGTACTTC

d_call: -
v_call: TRBV29-1
j_call: TRBJ2-2
clone_size: -
cdr3_aa: CSVVKEGNPGELFF
cdr3_nt: TGCAGCGTAGTTAAGGAGGGAAACCCCGGGGAGCTGTTTTTT

d_call: -
v_call: TRBV12-3/TRBV12-4
j_call: TRBJ1-1
clone_size: few
cdr3_aa: CAPRGRLNTEAFF
cdr3_nt: TGTGCCCCACGGGGCCGGCTGAACACTGAAGCTTTCTTT

d_call: -
v_call: TRBV29-1
j_call: TRBJ2-4
clone_size: many
cdr3_aa: CSVTTGAKNIQYF
cdr3_nt: TGCAGCGTTACTACCGGAGCCAAAAACATTCAGTACTTC

d_call: TRBD2
v_call: TRBV6-2/TRBV6-3
j_call: TRBJ2-1
clone_size: -
cdr3_aa: CASNGGLAGGEQFF
cdr3_nt: TGTGCCAGCAACGGAGGACTAGCGGGAGGTGAGCAGTTCTTC

d_call: TRBD1
v_call: TRBV7-9
j_call: TRBJ2-7
clone_size: many
cdr3_aa: CASTPTGGTGTYEQYF
cdr3_nt: TGTGCCAGCACCCCCACAGGGGGGACAGGGACCTACGAGCAGTACTTC

d_call: TRBD1
v_call: TRBV20-1
j_call: TRBJ2-2
clone_size: -
cdr3_aa: CSATRTGGSNTGELFF
cdr3_nt: TGCAGTGCCACCAGGACAGGGGGCTCGAACACCGGGGAGCTGTTTTTT

d_call: TRBD1
v_call: TRBV12-3/TRBV12-4
j_call: TRBJ2-7
clone_size: many
cdr3_aa: CASNRQGISYEQYF
cdr3_nt: TGTGCCAGCAACAGACAGGGGATCTCCTACGAGCAGTACTTC

d_call: -
v_call: TRBV29-1
j_call: TRBJ1-1
clone_size: few
cdr3_aa: CSAGNTEAFF
cdr3_nt: TGCAGCGCGGGTAACACTGAAGCTTTCTTT

d_call: -
v_call: TRBV5-1
j_call: TRBJ2-3
clone_size: many
cdr3_aa: CASSLAGGADTQYF
cdr3_nt: TGCGCCAGCAGCTTGGCTGGGGGCGCAGATACGCAGTATTTT

d_call: -
v_call: TRBV4-3
j_call: TRBJ2-6
clone_size: few
cdr3_aa: CASSHVRQDRSGANVLTF
cdr3_nt: TGCGCCAGCAGCCATGTTAGACAGGACCGCTCTGGGGCCAACGTCCTGACTTTC

d_call: -
v_call: TRBV5-1
j_call: TRBJ2-1
clone_size: -
cdr3_aa: CASKAGDNGEQFF
cdr3_nt: TGCGCCAGCAAAGCCGGGGACAACGGTGAGCAGTTCTTC

d_call: -
v_call: TRBV11-2
j_call: TRBJ2-2
clone_size: -
cdr3_aa: CASSKSGTVNTGELFF
cdr3_nt: TGTGCCAGCAGCAAATCCGGGACGGTTAACACCGGGGAGCTGTTTTTT

d_call: TRBD1
v_call: TRBV5-1
j_call: TRBJ2-1
clone_size: few
cdr3_aa: CASSGTVNNEQFF
cdr3_nt: TGCGCCAGCAGCGGGACAGTCAACAATGAGCAGTTCTTC

d_call: TRBD2
v_call: TRBV4-2
j_call: TRBJ2-1
clone_size: few
cdr3_aa: CASSQDIYSLAGGLDEQFF
cdr3_nt: TGTGCCAGCAGCCAGGACATATATTCCCTAGCGGGGGGTTTGGATGAGCAGTTCTTC

d_call: -
v_call: TRBV20-1
j_call: TRBJ2-1
clone_size: -
cdr3_aa: CSARDQTARPYNEQFF
cdr3_nt: TGCAGTGCTAGAGATCAGACAGCGAGACCGTACAATGAGCAGTTCTTC

d_call: -
v_call: TRBV29-1
j_call: TRBJ2-2
clone_size: -
cdr3_aa: CTAIATNTGELFF
cdr3_nt: TGCACCGCTATAGCGACGAACACCGGGGAGCTGTTTTTT

d_call: TRBD1
v_call: TRBV5-1
j_call: TRBJ2-2
clone_size: -
cdr3_aa: CASSHRDRAGELFF
cdr3_nt: TGCGCCAGCAGCCACCGGGACAGGGCCGGGGAGCTGTTTTTT

d_call: -
v_call: TRBV19
j_call: TRBJ2-5
clone_size: many
cdr3_aa: CASSIDDGETQYF
cdr3_nt: TGTGCCAGTAGTATAGATGATGGAGAGACCCAGTACTTC

d_call: -
v_call: TRBV29-1
j_call: TRBJ2-2
clone_size: few
cdr3_aa: CSVEFGTERNTGELFF
cdr3_nt: TGCAGCGTTGAATTCGGTACAGAAAGGAACACCGGGGAGCTGTTTTTT

d_call: -
v_call: TRBV7-6
j_call: TRBJ2-3
clone_size: once
cdr3_aa: CASSSLGGPDTQYF
cdr3_nt: TGTGCCAGCAGCTCTCTCGGGGGGCCCGATACGCAGTATTTT

d_call: -
v_call: TRBV10-1
j_call: TRBJ2-1
clone_size: -
cdr3_aa: CASSKQSGQEQFF
cdr3_nt: TGCGCCAGCAGTAAACAATCTGGACAGGAGCAGTTCTTC

d_call: -
v_call: TRBV4-2
j_call: TRBJ2-3
clone_size: -
cdr3_aa: CASSQEGSSRYTQYF
cdr3_nt: TGTGCCAGCAGCCAAGAGGGTAGTTCCCGATATACGCAGTATTTT

d_call: TRBD1
v_call: TRBV28
j_call: TRBJ1-5
clone_size: -
cdr3_aa: CASRGKLGTGGSNQPQHF
cdr3_nt: TGTGCCAGCAGAGGGAAATTAGGGACAGGAGGAAGCAATCAGCCCCAGCATTTT

d_call: TRBD1
v_call: TRBV18
j_call: TRBJ2-1
clone_size: once
cdr3_aa: CASSTLTGTGTANEQFF
cdr3_nt: TGTGCCAGCTCAACCTTAACCGGGACAGGGACCGCGAATGAGCAGTTCTTC